Many counts were recorded for the clone carrying this T cell receptor beta chain. Its matching antigen is unknown. The data stem from a study of T-cell reconstitution after alpha-beta-depleted transplantation in children. Study-wide results and caveats: Several hundred expanded graft clones reportedly were the source of alpha-beta T cells about two months after transplant.

The TCRbeta library was prepared with unique molecular identifiers. From the PCR reads, TCRdb called clonotypes with MiXCR, one entry per CDR3 protein. The sample consists of around 440,000 distinct CDR3 sequences, 8% to 11% of them appearing once. CDR3 length: 15 residues. Germline CDR1 is SEHNR and CDR2 is FQNEAQ (reference sequence). V was trimmed by 5 bases and J by 1 base, leaving 14 bases between them. Sequenced here: PBMCs, sampled before TCRalphabeta/CD19-depleted stem cell transplant. V gene TRBV7-9 combines with J gene TRBJ2-5; D not resolved. This receptor was identified in a child aged 2-9 years with inherited bone marrow failure, due to receive a stem cell transplant. CDR3 sequence: CASSPVIGSQETQYF. DNA of the CDR3: TGTGCCAGCAGCCCGGTGATCGGGTCCCAAGAGACCCAGTACTTC.